Sequencing of this TCR beta chain was carried out in a study of technical replicates of blood from a few donors. The J segment lost 2 bases and the V segment lost 2 bases, leaving 7 bases of the junction unmatched. CDR1 and CDR2 (germline): SGDLS, YYNGEE. The CDR3 runs 16 residues. This clone was observed a single time. Clones were read by immunoSEQ multiplex PCR, and TCRdb kept only the in-frame ones, dropping some. The data hold roughly 60,000 clones, with around nine tenths observed a single time. The TCR sequence derives from a human donor in good health. Some clones in this sample may be carry-over from other donors' samples. The genes are TRBV9 and TRBJ2-3; 8 positions match TRBD2. What was sequenced was PBMCs. The CDR3 DNA reads as TGTGCCAGCAGCGTTACTAGCGGATTTTACACAGATACGCAGTATTTT. Residues: CASSVTSGFYTDTQYF. The variable domain in full, completed from reference TRBV9 and TRBJ2-3, reads DSGVTQTPKHLITATGQRVTLRCSPRSGDLSVYWYQQSLDQGLQFLIQYYNGEERAKGNILERFSAQQFPDLHSELNLSSLELGDSALYFCASSVTSGFYTDTQYFGPGTRLTVL.